A single sample gave rise to the 26 T cell receptor beta chains below, sequenced in a study of chemoradiotherapy in HPV16-positive cancers. TCRdb's table, derived via immunoSEQ multiplex PCR, lists solely in-frame clones and lacks some. The sample includes 20,000 to 30,000 clones, around 94% of them seen just once. Sampling was conducted from a patient who underwent chemoradiotherapy. Source of these receptors: a human donor with HPV-associated anogenital cancer.

The count of this clone is one. V and J are TRBV6-6 and TRBJ1-3; possibly TRBD1 for D (5 bases). The V gene lost 5 bases and the J gene lost 0 bases, with 14 bases spanning the gap. The CDR3 contains 16 residues. Per germline, CDR1 MNHNY and CDR2 SVGAGI (reference sequence). The CDR3 reads CASSLQVRSSGNTIYF. CDR3 DNA: TGTGCCAGCAGTCTACAGGTTCGAAGCTCTGGAAACACCATATATTTT.

This clone was seen only once. This sequence joins TRBV29-1 and TRBJ1-1; TRBD1 aligns across 7 bases. Germline V lookup: CDR1 SQVTM, CDR2 ANQGSEA. The V and J ends lost 6 bases and 1 base, in that order; junction bases with no gene match: 8. The CDR3 is 14 amino acids. The CDR3 sequence is CSVNRGGRNTEAFF. DNA for the CDR3: TGCAGCGTCAACAGGGGAGGAAGGAACACTGAAGCTTTCTTT.

The V gene is TRBV30, the J gene TRBJ2-7; D unresolved. Trimming stripped 0 bases from V and 5 bases from J, with 11 bases between. There are 13 residues in the CDR3. The germline V gene encodes CDR1 GTSNPN and CDR2 SVGIG (reference sequence). CDR3 sequence reads: CAWSVLGMDEQYF. CDR3 nucleotides: TGTGCCTGGAGTGTACTTGGCATGGACGAGCAGTACTTC.

This rearrangement joins TRBV7-2 to TRBJ2-4; TRBD1 aligns across 10 bases. Germline V CDR1 and CDR2: SGHTA, FQGNSA. Unmatched junction bases numbered 10, after V lost 5 bases and J lost 6 bases. The CDR3 runs to 16 residues. Written as DNA, the CDR3 is TGTGCCAGCAGCCGAGGGGGACAGGGGAACCTAAACATTCAGTACTTC. Its translation is CASSRGGQGNLNIQYF. The full variable domain, in which reference TRBV7-2 and TRBJ2-4 provide the parts outside the CDR3, is GAGVSQSPSNKVTEKGKDVELRCDPISGHTALYWYRQSLGQGLEFLIYFQGNSAPDKSGLPSDRFSAERTGGSVSTLTIQRTQQEDSAVYLCASSRGGQGNLNIQYFGAGTRLSVL.

The gene calls are TRBV28 and TRBJ2-7; TRBD1 aligns across 7 bases. Germline V gene data show CDR1 as MDHEN and CDR2 as SYDVKM. This CDR3 spans 15 amino acids. V was pared by 8 bases and J by 2 bases, with 12 bases of the junction left unmatched. The CDR3: CASGPLTGSPYEQYF. The DNA for the CDR3 is TGTGCCAGCGGACCCTTGACAGGGTCCCCCTACGAGCAGTACTTC.

The chain has TRBV19 and TRBJ1-2, with D possibly matching TRBD1 (5 bases). The CDR3 extends over 13 amino acids. Trimming removed 6 bases at V and 8 bases at J, with 16 bases between. Germline lookup yields CDR1 LNHDA and CDR2 SQIVND (reference sequence). DNA of the CDR3: TGTGCCAGTAGGGGTGGCAGGGAGTACGGCTACACCTTC. This sequence encodes CASRGGREYGYTF.

The chain links TRBV9 to TRBJ1-4; D not resolved. Germline-derived CDR1 and CDR2 are SGDLS and YYNGEE. This CDR3 has 17 residues. Trimming shortened V by 0 bases and J by 2 bases, and 14 bases separated the two germline ends. The CDR3 sequence: CASSVGIGRATNEKLFF. The CDR3 nucleotides are TGTGCCAGCAGCGTAGGTATAGGGCGGGCCACTAATGAAAAACTGTTTTTT.

V is TRBV19 and J is TRBJ2-2; 7 nucleotides match TRBD2. The CDR3 extends over 15 amino acids. V was clipped by 2 bases and J by 4 bases; unmatched bases: 4. Germline V gives CDR1 LNHDA, CDR2 SQIVND (reference sequence). This CDR3 is CASSIISSGTGELFF. For the CDR3, the DNA is TGTGCCAGTAGTATAATTTCTAGCGGCACCGGGGAGCTGTTTTTT.

This clone appeared a single time. This rearrangement joins TRBV27 to TRBJ2-7, with 9 bases matching TRBD2. The CDR3 is 15 amino acids. From germline, CDR1 is MNHEY and CDR2 SMNVEV (reference sequence). The V segment lost 1 base and the J segment 4 bases; nucleotides outside the gene matches: 5. For the CDR3, the DNA is TGTGCCAGCAGTTTATTTGCGGGGGGGCTGTACGAGCAGTACTTC. Translating it yields CASSLFAGGLYEQYF.

The chain employs TRBV29-1 and TRBJ2-7, with 10 bases lining up with TRBD1. Germline V gene lookup returns CDR1 SQVTM and CDR2 ANQGSEA. This CDR3 has 14 amino acids. Trimming took 4 bases from V and 2 from J; bases not matched to a gene: 5. CDR3 in DNA: TGCAGCGTTGTACGAGGACAGGGGGCCTACGAGCAGTACTTC. The encoded protein is CSVVRGQGAYEQYF.

CDR3 bases: TGCAGTCCGACGACAGGCTATGGCTACACCTTC. The encoded protein is CSPTTGYGYTF. The rearrangement links TRBV20-1 to TRBJ1-2; perhaps TRBD1 as D (6 bases). The CDR3 sequence is 11 residues long. The germline V and J ends were trimmed by 8 bases and 4 bases, with 11 bases remaining between them. Germline CDR1 DFQATT, CDR2 SNEGSKA (reference sequence).

The rearrangement links TRBV5-8 to TRBJ2-7; D gene uncertain. V lost 5 bases to trimming and J lost 5 bases, with 8 bases between them. Looked up from germline, CDR1 is SGHTS and CDR2 is YDEGEE. CDR3 size: 11 residues. CDR3 amino acids: CASRRSHEQYF. The CDR3 nucleotides read TGTGCCAGCAGGAGGAGTCACGAGCAGTACTTC.

The V call is TRBV27, the J call TRBJ2-3, with a possible D match to TRBD1 (5 bases). Trimming took 6 bases from V and 2 from J, leaving 12 bases between them. CDR1 and CDR2 from the germline V gene are MNHEY and SMNVEV (reference sequence). The CDR3 loop spans 14 amino acids. The CDR3 sequence: CASSLGAATDTQYF. The CDR3, as DNA: TGTGCCAGCAGCCTAGGGGCGGCCACAGATACGCAGTATTTT.

CDR3 residues: CASSLSPESYEQYF. The CDR3 DNA sequence: TGTGCCAGCAGCTTATCCCCCGAATCCTACGAGCAGTACTTC. The chain has TRBV11-2 and TRBJ2-7; no reliable D call. There are 14 residues in the CDR3. With 2 bases removed from V and 1 base from J, the gap between germline ends came to 9 bases. Germline values: CDR1 SGHAT, CDR2 FQNNGV. The full variable domain, completed using reference TRBV11-2 and TRBJ2-7, is EAGVAQSPRYKIIEKRQSVAFWCNPISGHATLYWYQQILGQGPKLLIQFQNNGVVDDSQLPKDRFSAERLKGVDSTLKIQPAKLEDSAVYLCASSLSPESYEQYFGPGTRLTVT.

The chain joins TRBV6-1 to TRBJ2-1; 8 bases align to TRBD1. The trim removed 6 bases at V and 7 bases at J, leaving 8 bases unmatched. The CDR3 is 14 residues long. CDR1 is MNHNS, CDR2 SASEGT, per germline. The CDR3 sequence is CASRPGQEGNEQFF. The DNA of the CDR3 is TGTGCCAGCAGGCCGGGACAGGAGGGAAATGAGCAGTTCTTC.

The chain carries TRBV10-3 and TRBJ1-2; 9 bases match TRBD1. This CDR3 has 15 amino acids. With 5 bases clipped from V and 3 bases from J, the junction kept 7 bases outside the gene matches. Germline assignment: CDR1 ENHRY and CDR2 SYGVKD. CDR3 region: CAISKGQGKDYGYTF. For the CDR3, the DNA is TGTGCCATCAGTAAAGGACAGGGGAAGGACTATGGCTACACCTTC.

V and J are TRBV10-3 and TRBJ1-6; D is uncertain. The germline V and J ends were trimmed by 7 bases and 7 bases, with 11 bases remaining between them. CDR1 and CDR2 from the germline V gene are ENHRY and SYGVKD. The CDR3 covers 13 residues. In DNA form, the CDR3 reads TGTGCCATCAAGGGCGGGTTGAATTCACCCCTCCACTTT. It encodes CAIKGGLNSPLHF.

This chain links TRBV2 with TRBJ1-1, with D unresolved. CDR3 length: 12 residues. Germline V gives CDR1 SNHLY, CDR2 FYNNEI. The V end lost 7 bases, the J end lost 4 bases, and 10 bases lay between the germline ends. The CDR3 sequence: CASNEVRTEAFF. CDR3 DNA sequence: TGTGCCAGCAACGAGGTCCGCACTGAAGCTTTCTTT.

This chain links TRBV5-6 with TRBJ2-7; D gene ambiguous. Between the trimmed V and J ends, which lost 0 bases and 0 bases, there was a span of 10 bases. Germline V gives CDR1 SGHDT, CDR2 YYEEEE. The CDR3 has 15 residues. CDR3 in DNA: TGTGCCAGCAGCTTGGGTGGTGGGGACTCCTACGAGCAGTACTTC. The encoded protein is CASSLGGGDSYEQYF.

V is TRBV4-1 and J is TRBJ1-3; D is uncertain. V was cut by 0 bases and J by 4 bases, with 7 bases left in between. This CDR3 has 14 residues. Germline values: CDR1 MGHRA, CDR2 YSYEKL. This chain's CDR3 is CASSQEGAGNTIYF. The CDR3, as DNA: TGCGCCAGCAGCCAAGAAGGAGCGGGAAACACCATATATTTT.

The chain uses TRBV7-6 and TRBJ2-3; the D call may be TRBD1 or TRBD2 (6 bases each). There are 16 residues in the CDR3. Germline V CDR1 and CDR2: SGHVS, FNYEAQ. Trimming removed 5 bases from V and 4 bases from J, with 19 bases in between. For the CDR3, the DNA is TGTGCCAGCAGCAAAAAGCAGGGGACGGGAGCAGATACGCAGTATTTT. It codes for CASSKKQGTGADTQYF.

V and J are TRBV7-3 and TRBJ2-3; 8 bases fit TRBD2. Trimming took 5 bases from V and 4 from J; bases not matched to a gene: 8. There are 15 residues in the CDR3. In germline, CDR1 is SGHTA, CDR2 FQGTGA. In nucleotides, the CDR3 is TGTGCCAGCAGCCCGGGACTAGGGACACCAGATACGCAGTATTTT. Protein: CASSPGLGTPDTQYF.

The rearrangement uses TRBV19 and TRBJ2-2; D ambiguous. Germline-derived CDR1 and CDR2 are LNHDA and SQIVND (reference sequence). This CDR3 is built from 13 residues. With 3 bases removed from V and 4 bases from J, the gap between germline ends came to 6 bases. This CDR3 reads CASSMGITGELFF. DNA for the CDR3: TGTGCCAGTAGTATGGGGATCACCGGGGAGCTGTTTTTT. Filled out from reference TRBV19 and TRBJ2-2, the complete variable domain reads DGGITQSPKYLFRKEGQNVTLSCEQNLNHDAMYWYRQDPGQGLRLIYYSQIVNDFQKGDIAEGYSVSREKKESFPLTVTSAQKNPTAFYLCASSMGITGELFFGEGSRLTVL.

The rearrangement joins TRBV5-1 to TRBJ2-7, with 9 nucleotides matching TRBD1. The CDR3 has 15 amino acids. Germline trimming cut 4 bases from V and 4 bases from J; bases unmatched to any gene: 9. CDR1 SGHRS and CDR2 YFSETQ come from the germline V gene. CDR3 in amino acids: CASSDPGQGSYEQYF. As DNA, the CDR3 is TGCGCCAGCAGCGATCCGGGACAGGGATCATACGAGCAGTACTTC. Full variable domain (remainder filled in from reference TRBV5-1 and TRBJ2-7): KAGVTQTPRYLIKTRGQQVTLSCSPISGHRSVSWYQQTPGQGLQFLFEYFSETQRNKGNFPGRFSGRQFSNSRSEMNVSTLELGDSALYLCASSDPGQGSYEQYFGPGTRLTVT.

The rearrangement joins TRBV14 to TRBJ1-4; no reliable D call. Germline V gene sequence: CDR1 SGHDN, CDR2 FVKESK. This CDR3 is built from 14 residues. The ends were cut back, 4 bases at V and 5 bases at J, with 11 bases in the middle. CDR3 nucleotides: TGTGCCAGCAGCCCGGGCTGGAGGAATGAAAAACTGTTTTTT. Its translation: CASSPGWRNEKLFF.

The chain joins TRBV28 to TRBJ1-3; no clear D gene. The CDR3 is 14 amino acids. V dropped 5 bases and J dropped 1 base, with 9 bases sitting between them. Germline V gives CDR1 MDHEN, CDR2 SYDVKM. The CDR3 DNA sequence: TGTGCCAGCAGTCACCCCCTATCTGGAAACACCATATATTTT. Translating gives CASSHPLSGNTIYF.